These 18 T cell receptor beta chains came from one sample sequenced in a study of shared clonotypes between healthy human individuals. Profiled with immunoSEQ multiplex PCR; TCRdb holds only in-frame clones, not every one. Among over a million clones listed, 65% to 75% were seen once. The sequenced sample consisted of memory CD4+ T cells sorted from blood. Sample subset: CD45RA-negative fraction. The receptors were gathered from a man younger than 30 in good health.

The table lists this clone with a count of one. The rearrangement links TRBV18 to TRBJ2-6; 7 nucleotides line up with TRBD1. V dropped 3 bases and J dropped 2; count of bases not matched to a gene: 7. Germline values: CDR1 KGHSH, CDR2 LQKENI. CDR3 length equals 17 residues. The CDR3 region has the DNA TGTGCCAGCTCACCTACGCAGACAGGGACTGGGGCCAACGTCCTGACTTTC. Amino acids: CASSPTQTGTGANVLTF. Looking up the rest from reference TRBV18 and TRBJ2-6 gives the full variable domain: NAGVMQNPRHLVRRRGQEARLRCSPMKGHSHVYWYRQLPEEGLKFMVYLQKENIIDESGMPKERFSAEFPKEGPSILRIQQVVRGDSAAYFCASSPTQTGTGANVLTFGAGSRLTVL.

The rearrangement links TRBV7-9 to TRBJ2-7; D is undetermined. The CDR3 runs to 13 residues. CDR1 and CDR2 from the germline V gene are SEHNR and FQNEAQ (reference sequence). V lost 1 base and J 3 bases, leaving 7 bases between the germline ends. The DNA of the CDR3 is TGTGCCAGCAGCTTAGAACGATACTACGAGCAGTACTTC. Encoded protein: CASSLERYYEQYF.

This clone appeared once. This rearrangement joins TRBV18 to TRBJ1-3; D gene unclear. V lost 3 bases and J lost 0, with 12 bases in between. Germline V gene lookup returns CDR1 KGHSH and CDR2 LQKENI. The CDR3 loop spans 16 amino acids. This chain's CDR3 is CASSPSIGSSGNTIYF. CDR3 DNA: TGTGCCAGCTCACCGTCAATCGGGAGCTCTGGAAACACCATATATTTT.

Remarks on this clone: The sample carries other DNA sequences with the same CDR3. The chain employs TRBV19 and TRBJ1-5; D is uncertain. This CDR3 contains 15 residues. Trimming pared 1 base from V and 0 bases from J, leaving 7 bases between. Looked up from germline, CDR1 is LNHDA and CDR2 is SQIVND (reference sequence). CDR3 sequence reads: CASSIASYSNQPQHF. The CDR3 bases are TGTGCCAGTAGTATAGCTTCTTATAGCAATCAGCCCCAGCATTTT.

The J gene is TRBJ2-6, the V gene TRBV15; D unclear. This CDR3 spans 15 amino acids. Deletions cut 4 bases from V and 0 bases from J, with 7 bases between. Germline V gives CDR1 LNHNV, CDR2 YYDKDF (reference sequence). The CDR3 DNA is TGTGCCACCAGCAAACTAAGCTCTGGGGCCAACGTCCTGACTTTC. This sequence encodes CATSKLSSGANVLTF.

The chain is built from TRBV7-2 and TRBJ2-5, with a possible D match to TRBD1 (6 bases). The CDR3 consists of 15 residues. Germline lookup yields CDR1 SGHTA and CDR2 FQGNSA. Trimming left V 5 bases short and J 2 bases short, with 15 bases between. As DNA, the CDR3 is TGTGCCAGCAGCCCTAGGAGAGGGGGACAAGAGACCCAGTACTTC. The encoded protein is CASSPRRGGQETQYF.

The chain carries TRBV6-5 and TRBJ1-3, with D possibly matching TRBD1 (5 bases). Trimming pared 6 bases from V and 1 base from J, leaving 10 bases between. There are 14 residues in the CDR3. CDR1 is MNHEY and CDR2 is SVGAGI in the germline V gene. CDR3 in DNA: TGTGCCAGCAGCCCAGGGAATTCTGGAAACACCATATATTTT. This sequence encodes CASSPGNSGNTIYF.

V gene TRBV7-8 combines with J gene TRBJ1-4; D unresolved. CDR3 size: 16 residues. Germline V gene data show CDR1 as SGHVS and CDR2 as FQNEAQ. Trimming stripped 0 bases from V and 8 bases from J, with 16 bases between. The CDR3, as DNA: TGTGCCAGCAGCTTAGCGCTCGAGGGTTCACGGGAAAAACTGTTTTTT. It yields the protein CASSLALEGSREKLFF. Full variable domain (remainder filled in from reference TRBV7-8 and TRBJ1-4): GAGVSQSPRYKVAKRGQDVALRCDPISGHVSLFWYQQALGQGPEFLTYFQNEAQLDKSGLPSDRFFAERPEGSVSTLKIQRTQQEDSAVYLCASSLALEGSREKLFFGSGTQLSVL.

The chain is built from TRBV20-1 and TRBJ2-3; TRBD2 might be the D (6 bases). The V end was cut by 4 bases, the J end by 4 bases, with 6 bases between. CDR3 size: 11 residues. Looked up from germline, CDR1 is DFQATT and CDR2 is SNEGSKA (reference sequence). The CDR3, as DNA: TGCAGTGCTACGGGGGCAGATACGCAGTATTTT. Encoded protein: CSATGADTQYF.

The V call is TRBV10-1, the J call TRBJ1-1; 7 bases line up with TRBD1. The CDR3 length is 14 residues. Unmatched junction bases numbered 4, after V lost 3 bases and J lost 3 bases. Germline CDR1 and CDR2: WNHNN and SYGVQD (reference sequence). The CDR3 bases are TGCGCCAGCAGTGAAGGGGGCCGGGACACTGAAGCTTTCTTT. The encoded protein is CASSEGGRDTEAFF.

The V and J genes are TRBV5-1 and TRBJ1-1; no firm D call. Looked up from germline, CDR1 is SGHRS and CDR2 is YFSETQ. The ends were cut back, 4 bases at V and 5 bases at J, with 9 bases in the middle. This CDR3 spans 12 amino acids. CDR3 sequence: CASSRSETEAFF. CDR3 bases: TGCGCCAGCAGCCGCTCGGAGACTGAAGCTTTCTTT.

This clone was observed a handful of times. The CDR3: CASSSGGAQETQYF. The DNA of the CDR3 is TGTGCCAGCAGCTCAGGGGGCGCCCAAGAGACCCAGTACTTC. The V gene is TRBV11-3, the J gene TRBJ2-5; TRBD1 aligns across 8 bases. The CDR3 has 14 residues. The germline V gene encodes CDR1 SGHNT and CDR2 YENEEA. V lost 4 bases to trimming and J lost 1 base; unmatched junction nucleotides: 2.

The chain is built from TRBV7-2 and TRBJ2-1; D tentatively fits TRBD1 or TRBD2 (5 bases each). The CDR3 is made up of 15 amino acids. Germline-derived CDR1 and CDR2 are SGHTA and FQGNSA. Between the trimmed V and J ends, which lost 0 bases and 11 bases, there was a span of 17 bases. The DNA for the CDR3 is TGTGCCAGCAGCTTAGCTAAGTGGGGGATTCATAAGCAGTTCTTC. Translating it yields CASSLAKWGIHKQFF.

This clone was counted a single time. The chain couples TRBV2 to TRBJ2-1; D ambiguous. V was clipped by 7 bases and J by 5 bases, with 6 bases between them. Germline V lookup: CDR1 SNHLY, CDR2 FYNNEI. The CDR3 has 11 residues. CDR3 in amino acids: CASTTDNEQFF. CDR3 bases: TGTGCCAGCACGACCGACAATGAGCAGTTCTTC.

The CDR3 is CASSLFISAGGYQPQHF. In DNA, the CDR3 is TGTGCCAGCAGCTTGTTCATTTCAGCAGGGGGATATCAGCCCCAGCATTTT. The J gene is TRBJ1-5, the V gene TRBV5-6; 7 bases are a match to TRBD1. The trim removed 1 base at V and 5 bases at J, leaving 12 bases unmatched. CDR3 length: 17 residues. Germline V gene lookup returns CDR1 SGHDT and CDR2 YYEEEE.

This clone was detected only once. The chain has TRBV19 and TRBJ1-5; possible D gene TRBD1, 5 bases. V was cut by 3 bases and J by 7 bases, with 16 bases left in between. The V gene's germline CDR1 is LNHDA and CDR2 SQIVND (reference sequence). The CDR3 has 15 amino acids. For the CDR3, the DNA is TGTGCCAGTAGTATGCGCAGGGACGAGGGACAGCCCCAGCATTTT. This codes for CASSMRRDEGQPQHF.

The chain employs TRBV4-1 and TRBJ2-2; 8 bases align to TRBD1. The CDR3 contains 15 residues. J was trimmed by 6 bases and V by 4 bases; bases with no gene match: 7. CDR1 is MGHRA, CDR2 YSYEKL, per germline. The CDR3 reads CASSLRTGPAGELFF. In nucleotides, the CDR3 is TGCGCCAGCAGCCTCCGGACAGGGCCGGCCGGGGAGCTGTTTTTT.

The J gene is TRBJ2-6, the V gene TRBV5-1, with unresolved D. V lost 0 bases, J lost 4 bases, and 14 bases lay in between. This CDR3 is built from 17 residues. Germline values: CDR1 SGHRS, CDR2 YFSETQ. CDR3 in amino acids: CASSLVLEQSGANVLTF. CDR3 in DNA: TGCGCCAGCAGCTTGGTATTAGAGCAATCCGGGGCCAACGTCCTGACTTTC.